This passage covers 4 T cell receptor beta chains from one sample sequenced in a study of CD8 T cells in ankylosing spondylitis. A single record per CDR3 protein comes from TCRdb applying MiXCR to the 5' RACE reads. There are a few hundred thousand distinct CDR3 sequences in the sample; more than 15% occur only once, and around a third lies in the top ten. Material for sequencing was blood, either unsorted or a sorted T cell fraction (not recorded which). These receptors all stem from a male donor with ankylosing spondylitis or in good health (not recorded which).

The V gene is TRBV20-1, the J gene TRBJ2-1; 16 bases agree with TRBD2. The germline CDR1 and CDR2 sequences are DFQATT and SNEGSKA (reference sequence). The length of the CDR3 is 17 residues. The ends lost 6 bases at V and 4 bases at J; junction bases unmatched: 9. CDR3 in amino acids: CSAPGTSGRGVYNEQFF. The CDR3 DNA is TGCAGTGCGCCCGGGACTAGCGGGAGGGGGGTTTACAATGAGCAGTTCTTC.

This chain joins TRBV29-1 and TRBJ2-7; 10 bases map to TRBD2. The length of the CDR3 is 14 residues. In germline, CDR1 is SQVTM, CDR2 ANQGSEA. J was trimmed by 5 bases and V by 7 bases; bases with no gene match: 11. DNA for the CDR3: TGCAGCGCAGGGGCTAGCGGGAGCGCCCACGAGCAGTACTTC. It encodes CSAGASGSAHEQYF.

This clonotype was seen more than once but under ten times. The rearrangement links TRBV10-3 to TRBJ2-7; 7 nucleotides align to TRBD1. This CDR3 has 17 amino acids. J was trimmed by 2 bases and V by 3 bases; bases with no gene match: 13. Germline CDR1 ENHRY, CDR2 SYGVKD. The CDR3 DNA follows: TGTGCCATCAGTGAAGGGGAGCAGGGGGATGGAACCTACGAGCAGTACTTC. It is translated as CAISEGEQGDGTYEQYF.

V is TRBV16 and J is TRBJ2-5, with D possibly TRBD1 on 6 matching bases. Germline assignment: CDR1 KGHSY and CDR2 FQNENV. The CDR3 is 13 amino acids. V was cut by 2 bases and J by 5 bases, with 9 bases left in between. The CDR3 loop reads CASSQTGHETQYF. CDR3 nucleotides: TGTGCCAGCAGCCAAACAGGGCACGAGACCCAGTACTTC.